This note documents a single T cell receptor beta chain sequence. The antigen this receptor binds is unknown. Per-base qualities were not stored, and no clone one base away is much larger. The data originate from a study of shared clonotypes between healthy human individuals (dated by TCRdb to the early 2020s). Background for the entire study: Three men and a couple of women, aged 18 to 49 years, made up the cohort. Between about 0.94 and 8.9 billion PBMCs per donor were obtained by leukapheresis. To estimate repertoire size and how much clonotype sharing occurs between individuals, the study deeply sequenced the blood TCR repertoires of five or six healthy adults. For each donor, CD4 naive and CD4 memory were each run on three plates, CD8 naive on two plates, and CD8 memory on one plate. Libraries were prepared and TCR repertoires were sequenced by different laboratories using diverse techniques, in order to increase sequencing depth and limit assay-specific biases.

Using the deep immunoSEQ assay, TCR CDR3 regions were amplified from genomic DNA by multiplex PCR. For each cell subset, the extracted genomic DNA was distributed evenly across all wells of several immunoSEQ 96-well plates, and each plate served as one replicate. For sorted subsets, each replicate PCR was loaded with approximately 190 ng genomic DNA, equivalent to 30,000 or so T cell genomes. Purified libraries were measured with a Qubit 3.0 fluorometer, size-checked on a Bioanalyzer 2100, and measured again with the KAPA Library Quantification kit. A separate single-read 150-cycle Illumina NextSeq 550 flow cell was used to sequence each immunoSEQ 96-well plate. As for the authors' bioinformatics: Because the immunoSEQ output held only junctional sequences and lacked quality scores, the filtering could not match the filtering applied to full-length reads. To assign V/J genes and CDR3, sequences were annotated using PyIR, a Python wrapper for IgBLAST v1.9, with IMGT germline references. Reads were filtered out if the reads had weak V/J assignments (E-value above 1e-6), no CDR3, stop codons, out-of-frame junctions, or ambiguous translated residues. V3J clonotypes were defined as sequences sharing an identical inferred V gene, J gene, and CDR3 amino acid sequence. To compute the percentage overlap between repertoires, the number of shared unique clonotypes was divided by the size of the smaller repertoire. Richness of each repertoire was evaluated using RTK rarefaction, the Chao1 estimator, and Recon v2.1 estimates of unobserved clonotypes. OLGA was used to compute generation probabilities for all TCRbeta clonotypes that the gDNA method yielded from a handful of donors. This is the immuneACCESS table as TCRdb keeps it, with only in-frame sequences that have V and J called. A part of the clones is gone; compared with another copy, unresolved V genes explain less than half, and the rest is unexplained. V, J and clone size were drawn from that table, and D and trimming were deduced from the DNA. The sample includes 550,000 to 800,000 clones, with approximately 74% observed a single time. Under 2% of the sample is held by the ten biggest clonotypes.

CDR1 and CDR2 are drawn from the germline V gene: SNHLY, FYNNEI. Spanning cysteine to phenylalanine, the CDR3 consists of 12 amino acids. Just the 36-base CDR3 DNA is kept, in frame starting at base 1. Here V drops 6 bases and J drops 4 bases, and the junction holds 2 bases not matched to any gene. The donors were healthy, HIV-negative adults who had no recently reported acute infections or vaccinations. All donors were Caucasian adults living in Nashville, Tennessee, USA. CD4+ T cells were enriched by magnetic negative selection; naive cells were then positively selected on CD45RA, and the negative fraction formed the memory subset. After blood collection by leukapheresis, PBMCs were isolated using Ficoll-Histopaque density gradient centrifugation and then cryopreserved in the vapor phase of liquid nitrogen. Analytical flow cytometry was used to check the purity and quantity of every magnetically sorted T cell population. Genomic DNA was isolated from every sorted fraction and measured by UV absorbance on a Nanodrop 2000c.

The research as a whole found: Rarefaction of sorted-subset datasets indicated incomplete sequencing despite the large sequencing depth. Higher generation probabilities were observed for clonotypes shared by all four sorted-subset donors than for non-shared clonotypes. Sharing across four donors was observed for around 5% of naive CD4, under 4% of naive CD8, 2% to 2.5% of memory CD4, and roughly 0.43% of memory CD8 clonotypes. Only blood was sampled, and tissue TCR repertoires likely differ from those in blood. Based on pairwise subsampling, the degree of clonotype sharing among donors was expected to be affected by sequencing depth. Naive subsets generally had larger estimated clonotype richness than memory subsets. Because the study included only a small number of donors, the genetic and exposure-history diversity represented was limited.

The sequence was collected from a woman in her twenties or thirties in good health. The sample taken for sequencing was memory CD4+ T cells sorted from blood. Interpreted using the paper, the cell subset or site label stands for: CD45RA-negative fraction. The receptor chain draws on TRBV2 and TRBJ2-5, and TRBD1 aligns with 7 junction nucleotides. Here the CDR3 is given as CASRDRAETQYF. The sequence in DNA is TGTGCCAGCAGAGACAGGGCAGAGACCCAGTACTTC.